The 21 T cell receptor beta chains below were found in one sample sequenced in a study of T cell responses to AZD1222 COVID-19 vaccine. Assay: immunoSEQ multiplex PCR; the TCRdb copy retains only in-frame clones and omits some. The sample includes 80,000 to 90,000 clones, more than 70% of them seen just once. The sequencing used peripheral blood, collected on day 0 of AZD1222 vaccination. Source of these receptors: an adult in good health.

The rearrangement links TRBV19 to TRBJ1-5; D is unclear. Germline CDR1 is LNHDA and CDR2 is SQIVND (reference sequence). V was cut by 3 bases and J by 5 bases, with 11 bases left in between. This CDR3 comprises 14 residues. The CDR3 sequence is CASSIPGLYQPQHF. The CDR3 bases are TGTGCCAGTAGTATTCCAGGATTGTATCAGCCCCAGCATTTT.

The CDR3 DNA is TGTGCCAGTAGTATAATCCCGGGGGGCTTGGGTGAGCAGTTCTTC. This codes for CASSIIPGGLGEQFF. V usage is TRBV19 and J usage is TRBJ2-1, with a possible D match to TRBD2 (7 bases). V was clipped by 2 bases and J by 9 bases, with 17 bases between them. The germline V gene encodes CDR1 LNHDA and CDR2 SQIVND (reference sequence). This CDR3 contains 15 residues.

The chain links TRBV19 to TRBJ2-3, with D maybe TRBD2 (6 bases). The CDR3 runs 12 residues. The germline CDR1 and CDR2 sequences are LNHDA and SQIVND (reference sequence). V dropped 6 bases and J dropped 5 bases, with 9 bases sitting between them. CDR3 amino acids: CASRRRGDTQYF. CDR3 coding DNA: TGTGCCAGTAGAAGGCGGGGAGATACGCAGTATTTT.

V is TRBV11-2 and J is TRBJ2-7; D may match TRBD1 or TRBD2 (6 bases each). The V and J ends lost 5 bases and 3 bases respectively, with 20 bases between them. The CDR3 totals 16 residues. Germline V gene lookup returns CDR1 SGHAT and CDR2 FQNNGV. The CDR3 region has the DNA TGTGCCAGCAGCCCTTTAGGGGGGACGGCCCGCTACGAGCAGTACTTC. The encoded protein is CASSPLGGTARYEQYF.

V is TRBV7-9 and J is TRBJ2-3; TRBD2 matches 8 bases. The V and J ends lost 5 bases and 2 bases, in that order; junction bases with no gene match: 3. This CDR3 is 14 amino acids long. CDR1 is SEHNR, CDR2 FQNEAQ, per germline (reference sequence). The DNA of the CDR3 is TGTGCCAGCAGCCTTAGCGGGGTCACAGATACGCAGTATTTT. Residues: CASSLSGVTDTQYF. Supplemented by reference TRBV7-9 and TRBJ2-3, the full variable domain reads DTGVSQNPRHKITKRGQNVTFRCDPISEHNRLYWYRQTLGQGPEFLTYFQNEAQLEKSRLLSDRFSAERPKGSFSTLEIQRTEQGDSAMYLCASSLSGVTDTQYFGPGTRLTVL.

The CDR3 nucleotides are TGTGCCAGCAGCTTGGGGGTTGGCAGGGCATTAGGGAATGAGCAGTTCTTC. As protein: CASSLGVGRALGNEQFF. This rearrangement joins TRBV5-4 to TRBJ2-1; perhaps TRBD1 as D (5 bases). Trimming shortened V by 0 bases and J by 7 bases, and 20 bases separated the two germline ends. Per the germline V gene, CDR1 is SGHNT and CDR2 is YYREEE (reference sequence). CDR3 size: 17 residues.

The V call is TRBV30, the J call TRBJ1-2; TRBD1 is a possible D gene (6 bases). Trimming cost V 1 base and J 1 base, with 10 bases left between them. Germline-derived CDR1 and CDR2 are GTSNPN and SVGIG (reference sequence). CDR3 length: 14 amino acids. The CDR3: CAWSDRTVNYGYTF. In nucleotides, the CDR3 is TGTGCCTGGAGTGATAGGACAGTTAACTATGGCTACACCTTC. The variable domain in full, with the rest retrieved from reference TRBV30 and TRBJ1-2, is SQTIHQWPATLVQPVGSPLSLECTVEGTSNPNLYWYRQAAGRGLQLLFYSVGIGQISSEVPQNLSASRPQDRQFILSSKKLLLSDSGFYLCAWSDRTVNYGYTFGSGTRLTVV.

The gene calls are TRBV7-6 and TRBJ2-1; unclear D gene. The germline V gene has CDR1 SGHVS and CDR2 FNYEAQ. The CDR3 totals 18 residues. V was pared by 2 bases and J by 0 bases, with 17 bases between. The CDR3 bases are TGTGCCAGCAGCTTATACGACCCAAACCCGAGCTCCTACAATGAGCAGTTCTTC. Protein: CASSLYDPNPSSYNEQFF.

The J gene is TRBJ2-5, the V gene TRBV27, with D possibly matching TRBD1 (6 bases). Per germline, CDR1 MNHEY and CDR2 SMNVEV (reference sequence). CDR3 length equals 14 residues. Trimming stripped 5 bases from V and 5 bases from J, with 15 bases between. Here the CDR3 reads CASSRSDSLETQYF. CDR3 in DNA: TGTGCCAGCAGTAGATCGGACAGCTTGGAGACCCAGTACTTC.

The chain combines TRBV5-5 with TRBJ1-4; maybe TRBD1 (6 bases). The V end was cut by 4 bases, the J end by 14 bases, with 24 bases between. The CDR3 has 15 amino acids. In germline, CDR1 is SGHKS, CDR2 YYEKEE (reference sequence). The chain's CDR3 is CASSPQGPSTPWLFF. The CDR3 nucleotides read TGTGCCAGCAGCCCCCAGGGGCCTAGTACCCCATGGCTGTTTTTT.

The CDR3 reads CASKRGDGELFF. As DNA, the CDR3 is TGTGCCAGCAAAAGGGGTGACGGGGAGCTGTTTTTT. The chain carries TRBV12-3 or TRBV12-4 and TRBJ2-2; D is possibly TRBD1 (5 bases). V dropped 7 bases and J dropped 7 bases, with 10 bases sitting between them. The CDR3 is 12 amino acids.

V and J are TRBV19 and TRBJ1-5; possibly TRBD1 for D (6 bases). Germline V lookup: CDR1 LNHDA, CDR2 SQIVND (reference sequence). The CDR3 runs 15 residues. Trimming removed 5 bases from V and 11 bases from J, with 22 bases in between. CDR3: CASSPGGLYLTTQHF. In nucleotides, the CDR3 is TGTGCCAGTAGTCCCGGGGGGCTCTATCTCACCACCCAGCATTTT. The whole variable domain, filled in from reference TRBV19 and TRBJ1-5, reads DGGITQSPKYLFRKEGQNVTLSCEQNLNHDAMYWYRQDPGQGLRLIYYSQIVNDFQKGDIAEGYSVSREKKESFPLTVTSAQKNPTAFYLCASSPGGLYLTTQHFGDGTRLSIL.

The chain carries TRBV7-2 and TRBJ2-1, with 13 bases lining up with TRBD2. The CDR3 runs to 16 residues. Unmatched junction bases numbered 8, after V lost 5 bases and J lost 7 bases. Germline V gene data show CDR1 as SGHTA and CDR2 as FQGNSA. The CDR3 bases are TGTGCCAGCAGCCGCGGACTAGCGGGGGCCGGGAATGAGCAGTTCTTC. Translation gives CASSRGLAGAGNEQFF.

The gene calls are TRBV19 and TRBJ2-3; 9 nucleotides align to TRBD2. The germline V gene has CDR1 LNHDA and CDR2 SQIVND (reference sequence). After removal of 3 bases from V and 4 bases from J, the junction contained 5 bases not matched to a gene. The CDR3 extends over 15 amino acids. CDR3 in amino acids: CASSIRRGGADTQYF. DNA of the CDR3: TGTGCCAGTAGTATTCGGCGGGGGGGGGCAGATACGCAGTATTTT.

V and J are TRBV12-3 or TRBV12-4 and TRBJ1-2, with unresolved D. There are 13 residues in the CDR3. With 1 base removed from V and 6 bases from J, the gap between germline ends came to 9 bases. The CDR3 DNA sequence: TGTGCCAGCAGTTTAGGGTTTGACAATGGCTACACCTTC. This sequence encodes CASSLGFDNGYTF.

The chain links TRBV5-6 to TRBJ1-3; 9 bases align to TRBD1. Germline trimming cut 4 bases from V and 2 bases from J; bases unmatched to any gene: 7. The CDR3 is 16 amino acids. Germline-derived CDR1 and CDR2 are SGHDT and YYEEEE. CDR3 amino acids: CASSVRTGGTGNTIYF. The CDR3 bases are TGTGCCAGCAGCGTCCGTACAGGGGGCACTGGAAACACCATATATTTT.

This clone was counted once. CDR3 sequence reads: CASSFGLAGGNNEQFF. CDR3 nucleotides: TGTGCCAGCAGCTTCGGACTAGCGGGAGGCAACAATGAGCAGTTCTTC. The genes are TRBV7-8 and TRBJ2-1; TRBD2 aligns across 14 bases. CDR1 is SGHVS and CDR2 is FQNEAQ in the germline V gene. The CDR3 runs 16 residues. After removal of 3 bases from V and 5 bases from J, the junction contained 3 bases not matched to a gene.

The CDR3 spells CASSLTSGGPGRNEQYF. The CDR3 DNA reads TGTGCCAGCAGCTTAACTAGCGGGGGCCCGGGACGGAACGAGCAGTACTTC. This chain joins TRBV11-2 and TRBJ2-7; 11 nucleotides agree with TRBD2. CDR3 length: 17 amino acids. J gave up 5 bases and V 2 bases, and 11 bases lay outside the gene matches. Per germline, CDR1 SGHAT and CDR2 FQNNGV.

This clone was seen only once. V usage is TRBV7-8 and J usage is TRBJ2-2; 8 nucleotides align to TRBD2. Germline trimming cut 4 bases from V and 8 bases from J; bases unmatched to any gene: 6. Germline V gives CDR1 SGHVS, CDR2 FQNEAQ. This CDR3 comprises 14 residues. CDR3 protein: CASSSISGRGELFF. DNA for the CDR3: TGTGCCAGCAGCTCTATAAGCGGGAGAGGGGAGCTGTTTTTT.

The CDR3 coding sequence is TGTGCCAGCAGTTACCCCCTGGGACAGGGGAATCAGCCCCAGCATTTT. Protein product: CASSYPLGQGNQPQHF. This chain links TRBV6-6 with TRBJ1-5; 10 bases agree with TRBD1. The germline gives CDR1 MNHNY, CDR2 SVGAGI (reference sequence). The V segment lost 2 bases and the J segment 4 bases; nucleotides outside the gene matches: 5. This CDR3 contains 16 residues.

This clone was counted once. This CDR3 reads CASSVDGGALSGNTIYF. CDR3 coding DNA: TGTGCCAGCAGCGTAGACGGGGGGGCCCTTTCTGGAAACACCATATATTTT. The chain links TRBV9 to TRBJ1-3, with D tentatively TRBD1 (6 bases). There are 17 residues in the CDR3. Germline V gene lookup returns CDR1 SGDLS and CDR2 YYNGEE. V dropped 0 bases and J dropped 1 base, with 14 bases sitting between them.